This passage covers 26 T cell receptor beta chains from one sample sequenced in a study of T cell responses to AZD1222 COVID-19 vaccine. Clones were sequenced by immunoSEQ multiplex PCR, and TCRdb holds only the in-frame ones, with some missing. This repertoire shows under 150,000 clones, about 91% found once; its top ten account for about 9.4%. Sequences were derived from peripheral blood, sampled 28 days after the second AZD1222 dose. The receptors derive from an adult who received the AZD1222 COVID-19 vaccine.

This chain's CDR3 is CASSDWEEQPQHF. The CDR3 DNA follows: TGTGCCAGCAGTGATTGGGAGGAACAGCCCCAGCATTTT. The chain recombines TRBV6-1 with TRBJ1-5; D gene ambiguous. V was trimmed by 3 bases and J by 7 bases, leaving 10 bases between them. From germline, CDR1 is MNHNS and CDR2 SASEGT. CDR3 size: 13 residues.

The rearrangement uses TRBV12-3 or TRBV12-4 and TRBJ1-1; 7 positions agree with TRBD1. The CDR3 is 13 amino acids. J gave up 6 bases and V 6 bases, and 7 bases lay outside the gene matches. Here the CDR3 reads CASSRDSVSEAFF. The CDR3 DNA follows: TGTGCCAGCAGCCGGGACAGTGTTTCTGAAGCTTTCTTT.

The table lists this clone with a count of one. V is TRBV7-2 and J is TRBJ1-6; D unclear. The CDR3 is made up of 16 amino acids. The germline V gene encodes CDR1 SGHTA and CDR2 FQGNSA. The germline V and J ends were trimmed by 2 bases and 4 bases, with 12 bases remaining between them. The CDR3 is CASSLRPRMYNSPLHF. DNA of the CDR3: TGTGCCAGCAGCTTAAGGCCACGGATGTATAATTCACCCCTCCACTTT.

The chain carries TRBV28 and TRBJ1-1; tentatively, D is TRBD1 (6 bases). CDR3 length: 16 amino acids. The V end lost 3 bases, the J end lost 0 bases, and 14 bases lay between the germline ends. In germline, CDR1 is MDHEN, CDR2 SYDVKM. CDR3 DNA: TGTGCCAGCAGTTTGGGAACAGGGAGCTTGAACACTGAAGCTTTCTTT. Translating it yields CASSLGTGSLNTEAFF.

The chain couples TRBV6-5 to TRBJ1-4, with 8 positions matching TRBD1. This CDR3 is built from 13 residues. The ends lost 8 bases at V and 5 bases at J; junction bases unmatched: 4. The V gene's germline CDR1 is MNHEY and CDR2 SVGAGI. The CDR3 reads CASRRDRNEKLFF. The CDR3 DNA follows: TGTGCCAGCCGCCGGGACAGGAATGAAAAACTGTTTTTT.

This clone was counted only a few times. This chain connects TRBV4-2 to TRBJ1-2; 8 bases match TRBD1. Germline trimming cut 5 bases from V and 2 bases from J; bases unmatched to any gene: 10. The CDR3 is made up of 16 amino acids. The germline V gene has CDR1 LGHNA and CDR2 YNFKEQ. CDR3 coding DNA: TGTGCCAGCAGCAACGAAGGCCGACAGGGGAACTATGGCTACACCTTC. This sequence encodes CASSNEGRQGNYGYTF.

The chain links TRBV5-1 to TRBJ2-7; perhaps TRBD1 as D (6 bases). The CDR3 runs 14 residues. V was pared by 3 bases and J by 2 bases, with 12 bases between. Germline lookup yields CDR1 SGHRS and CDR2 YFSETQ. The DNA for the CDR3 is TGCGCCAGCAGCTGGGTGACAGGAACCTACGAGCAGTACTTC. It specifies CASSWVTGTYEQYF. Combining the CDR3 with reference TRBV5-1 and TRBJ2-7 gives the whole variable domain KAGVTQTPRYLIKTRGQQVTLSCSPISGHRSVSWYQQTPGQGLQFLFEYFSETQRNKGNFPGRFSGRQFSNSRSEMNVSTLELGDSALYLCASSWVTGTYEQYFGPGTRLTVT.

V usage is TRBV2 and J usage is TRBJ2-7, with no clear D. V lost 0 bases and J lost 3, with 9 bases in between. This CDR3 contains 14 residues. CDR1 and CDR2 from the germline V gene are SNHLY and FYNNEI. This CDR3 is CASSEALQIYEQYF. As DNA, the CDR3 is TGTGCCAGCAGTGAAGCGCTTCAGATCTACGAGCAGTACTTC.

The V gene is TRBV2, the J gene TRBJ1-1, with D unclear. The germline V and J ends were trimmed by 3 bases and 7 bases, with 9 bases remaining between them. The CDR3 sequence is 12 residues long. Germline V gene data show CDR1 as SNHLY and CDR2 as FYNNEI. Written as DNA, the CDR3 is TGTGCCAGCAGTGATGATAGGTTTGAAGCTTTCTTT. Protein sequence: CASSDDRFEAFF.

This clone was detected a few times. The chain is built from TRBV11-2 and TRBJ2-5, with 12 bases that match TRBD2. The CDR3 loop spans 17 amino acids. Germline V lookup: CDR1 SGHAT, CDR2 FQNNGV. With V trimmed by 1 base and J by 2 bases, 5 bases remained unmatched. The CDR3 sequence is CASSLGQLAGGQETQYF. CDR3 in DNA: TGTGCCAGCAGCTTAGGGCAACTAGCGGGGGGTCAAGAGACCCAGTACTTC.

The rearrangement joins TRBV19 to TRBJ1-2; the match to TRBD1 covers 8 bases. V lost 7 bases to trimming and J lost 3 bases; unmatched junction nucleotides: 7. CDR1 and CDR2 from the germline V gene are LNHDA and SQIVND (reference sequence). The CDR3 extends over 14 amino acids. The CDR3 region has the DNA TGTGCCAGTACTCAAAACAGGGGGGACTATGGCTACACCTTC. Translated: CASTQNRGDYGYTF.

This chain connects TRBV11-2 to TRBJ2-7; 10 bases are a match to TRBD2. J lost 5 bases, V lost 5 bases, and 6 bases had no gene match. This CDR3 is 14 amino acids long. Looked up from germline, CDR1 is SGHAT and CDR2 is FQNNGV. CDR3 coding DNA: TGTGCCAGCAGCCTTAGCGGGAGGAGGAACGAGCAGTACTTC. It yields the protein CASSLSGRRNEQYF.

This clone was seen ten or more times. The chain employs TRBV15 and TRBJ2-2; D unresolved. CDR3 length equals 14 residues. V dropped 3 bases and J dropped 4 bases, with 9 bases sitting between them. Germline CDR1 is LNHNV and CDR2 is YYDKDF (reference sequence). CDR3 sequence: CATSSRETTGELFF. As DNA, the CDR3 is TGTGCCACCAGCAGTCGCGAAACCACCGGGGAGCTGTTTTTT. The full variable domain, rest sourced from reference TRBV15 and TRBJ2-2, is DAMVIQNPRYQVTQFGKPVTLSCSQTLNHNVMYWYQQKSSQAPKLLFHYYDKDFNNEADTPDNFQSRRPNTSFCFLDIRSPGLGDTAMYLCATSSRETTGELFFGEGSRLTVL.

The chain couples TRBV28 to TRBJ2-4; perhaps TRBD1 as D (6 bases). The CDR3 runs 14 residues. Looked up from germline, CDR1 is MDHEN and CDR2 is SYDVKM. Trimming stripped 2 bases from V and 4 bases from J, with 9 bases between. CDR3 nucleotide sequence: TGTGCCAGCAGTTTAGGGGGCCAGAAAAACATTCAGTACTTC. Its translation: CASSLGGQKNIQYF. The whole variable domain, remainder taken from reference TRBV28 and TRBJ2-4, is DVKVTQSSRYLVKRTGEKVFLECVQDMDHENMFWYRQDPGLGLRLIYFSYDVKMKEKGDIPEGYSVSREKKERFSLILESASTNQTSMYLCASSLGGQKNIQYFGAGTRLSVL.

The CDR3 is CASQRGGGELFF. Here the CDR3 DNA reads TGTGCCAGCCAAAGGGGGGGCGGGGAGCTGTTTTTT. This sequence joins TRBV6-5 and TRBJ2-2, with D possibly being TRBD2 (7 bases). Per the germline V gene, CDR1 is MNHEY and CDR2 is SVGAGI. The CDR3 extends over 12 amino acids. Trimming removed 8 bases at V and 7 bases at J, with 11 bases between.

The rearrangement links TRBV4-3 to TRBJ2-1; a weak D match, TRBD2 (5 bases). The CDR3 length is 16 residues. CDR1 and CDR2 from the germline V gene are LGHNA and YSLEER. Trimming removed 0 bases from V and 0 bases from J, with 9 bases in between. The CDR3 DNA follows: TGCGCCAGCAGCCAAGAGTGGGGAGACTCCTACAATGAGCAGTTCTTC. This sequence encodes CASSQEWGDSYNEQFF.

This clone was seen once. The chain links TRBV28 to TRBJ2-5, with 10 nucleotides matching TRBD2. V was pared by 3 bases and J by 5 bases, with 15 bases of the junction left unmatched. Germline V gives CDR1 MDHEN, CDR2 SYDVKM. This CDR3 has 18 residues. The CDR3 DNA is TGTGCCAGCAGTTTCCCTGGAGCGGGGGGGGAGGATAGTGAGACCCAGTACTTC. Its translation is CASSFPGAGGEDSETQYF.

The rearrangement joins TRBV18 to TRBJ1-2; the D gene is possibly TRBD1 (6 bases). Trimming removed 2 bases from V and 3 bases from J, with 13 bases in between. Germline-derived CDR1 and CDR2 are KGHSH and LQKENI. The CDR3 has 15 residues. The CDR3 sequence: CASSPNGGGYYGYTF. CDR3 bases: TGTGCCAGCTCACCAAACGGGGGCGGATACTATGGCTACACCTTC. Based on the CDR3 plus reference TRBV18 and TRBJ1-2, the full variable domain is NAGVMQNPRHLVRRRGQEARLRCSPMKGHSHVYWYRQLPEEGLKFMVYLQKENIIDESGMPKERFSAEFPKEGPSILRIQQVVRGDSAAYFCASSPNGGGYYGYTFGSGTRLTVV.

For this clone: Other DNA sequences in the same sample also yield this CDR3. V gene TRBV10-2 combines with J gene TRBJ1-1; D is undetermined. Germline values: CDR1 WSHSY, CDR2 SAAADI. This CDR3 has 12 residues. Trimming pared 9 bases from V and 1 base from J, leaving 9 bases between. This CDR3 reads CASGDGNTEAFF. As DNA, the CDR3 is TGCGCCAGTGGAGACGGGAACACTGAAGCTTTCTTT.

The chain carries TRBV30 and TRBJ1-5; 7 bases match TRBD1. The CDR3 runs 13 residues. Germline loops: CDR1 GTSNPN, CDR2 SVGIG (reference sequence). V dropped 2 bases and J dropped 6; count of bases not matched to a gene: 4. Here the CDR3 reads CAWSLGGGQPQHF. The DNA for the CDR3 is TGTGCCTGGAGTTTAGGGGGCGGTCAGCCCCAGCATTTT.

V gene TRBV29-1 combines with J gene TRBJ1-1; D uncertain. V dropped 7 bases and J dropped 1 base, with 16 bases sitting between them. This CDR3 has 14 residues. Germline values: CDR1 SQVTM, CDR2 ANQGSEA. The CDR3 DNA follows: TGCAGCGGGGGTGTGGGGAGGCCGAACACTGAAGCTTTCTTT. Translation gives CSGGVGRPNTEAFF.

This chain links TRBV4-1 with TRBJ2-1; D gene uncertain. V gave up 1 base and J gave up 2 bases, with 12 bases separating them. CDR3 length: 16 amino acids. Germline V gives CDR1 MGHRA, CDR2 YSYEKL. The CDR3 reads CASSQVNLVTYNEQFF. The CDR3 nucleotides are TGCGCCAGCAGCCAAGTGAACCTAGTAACCTACAATGAGCAGTTCTTC.

The chain joins TRBV12-5 to TRBJ2-7; the D is unclear. Germline CDR1 reads LGHNT; CDR2 reads FRNRAP. V was cut by 2 bases and J by 1 base, with 6 bases left in between. The CDR3 totals 13 residues. The CDR3 sequence is CASGLQDSYEQYF. CDR3 sequence (DNA): TGTGCTAGTGGTTTGCAGGATTCCTACGAGCAGTACTTC.

V is TRBV5-1 and J is TRBJ2-3, with D perhaps matching TRBD2 (5 bases). Germline V CDR1 and CDR2: SGHRS, YFSETQ. The length of the CDR3 is 15 residues. V lost 8 bases, J lost 4 bases, and 20 bases lay in between. This CDR3 is CASTSERVGADTQYF. The CDR3 nucleotides are TGCGCCAGTACCTCGGAGAGGGTAGGAGCAGATACGCAGTATTTT.

This clone was observed once. The rearrangement joins TRBV4-1 to TRBJ2-2; D may be TRBD2 (5 bases). The CDR3 sequence is 13 residues long. The V and J ends lost 4 bases and 5 bases respectively, with 8 bases between them. The germline V gene encodes CDR1 MGHRA and CDR2 YSYEKL. CDR3 nucleotides: TGCGCCAGCAGCCCACTAGGGACCGGGGAGCTGTTTTTT. Protein sequence: CASSPLGTGELFF.

This chain joins TRBV14 and TRBJ1-1; D is perhaps TRBD1 (6 bases). Germline CDR1 and CDR2: SGHDN and FVKESK. Trimming removed 4 bases at V and 1 base at J, with 7 bases between. The CDR3 is 13 amino acids. The CDR3 reads CASSLGQNTEAFF. The CDR3 region has the DNA TGTGCCAGCAGCCTGGGACAGAACACTGAAGCTTTCTTT.